Listed here is a single T cell receptor (beta chain). What it binds is unknown. The data derive from a study of graft-versus-host responses after intestinal transplantation. Study overall: Multivisceral, liver-intestinal, or isolated intestinal grafts were transplanted into recipients. Induction using anti-thymocyte globulin, followed by tacrolimus and steroids for roughly 3 years, was given to all recipients. Study findings and constraints: Early after transplant, HvG clones declined as circulating GvH clones peaked. Researchers found GvH clones in recipient marrow, and some showed up first in ileum or blood.

Method: immunoSEQ multiplex PCR; TCRdb's copy keeps in-frame clones and lacks some. The sample has tens of thousands of clones, around 95% seen once. The TCR originated in a human donor who was the organ donor for an intestinal transplant. Material: unstimulated CD8+ T cells sorted from spleen or lymph node cells, obtained before transplant.

The CDR3 region has the DNA TGTGCCAGCAGCCCGGGACAGGGCGGGCAAGAGACCCAGTACTTC. Residues: CASSPGQGGQETQYF. The chain couples TRBV9 to TRBJ2-5; 9 nucleotides match TRBD1. This CDR3 contains 15 residues. Germline CDR1 is SGDLS and CDR2 is YYNGEE. V was clipped by 4 bases and J by 2 bases; unmatched bases: 6.